The subject of this entry is one T cell receptor beta chain. Its antigen is not known. TCRdb reanalyzed the PCR reads with MiXCR. The data show 90,000 or so clones, over 8.5% seen once. Germline V gene lookup returns CDR1 GTSNPN and CDR2 SVGIG (reference sequence). The CDR3 sequence is 17 residues long. With V trimmed by 4 bases and J by 4 bases, 15 bases remained unmatched. This sample was taken from a study of metastatic and nonmetastatic thyroid tumors. Findings and limits, study-wide: For both blood and tumor, malignant thyroid tumors reportedly showed significantly higher TCR beta diversity than benign nodules did.

Until they underwent thyroid surgery, no patient had received any treatment. The chain combines TRBV30 with TRBJ2-7; 11 bases match TRBD1. This TCR was sampled from a female donor with papillary thyroid cancer or a benign thyroid nodule (not recorded which). Some clones in this sample may be carry-over from other donors' samples. Sequencing was performed on blood. This CDR3 reads CAWKVRGLGDRGYEQYF. CDR3 in DNA: TGTGCCTGGAAAGTCCGGGGCCTCGGGGACAGGGGGTACGAGCAGTACTTC.